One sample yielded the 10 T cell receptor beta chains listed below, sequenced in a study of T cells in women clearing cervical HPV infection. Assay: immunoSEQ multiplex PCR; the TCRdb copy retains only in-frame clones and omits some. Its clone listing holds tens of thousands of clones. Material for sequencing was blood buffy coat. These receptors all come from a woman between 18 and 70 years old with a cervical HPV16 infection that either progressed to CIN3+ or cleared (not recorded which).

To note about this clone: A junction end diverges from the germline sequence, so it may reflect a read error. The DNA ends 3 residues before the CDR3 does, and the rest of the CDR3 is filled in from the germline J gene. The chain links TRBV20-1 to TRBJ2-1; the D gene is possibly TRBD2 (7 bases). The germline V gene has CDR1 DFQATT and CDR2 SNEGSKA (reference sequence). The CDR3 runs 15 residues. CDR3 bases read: TGCAGTGCCAGAGGGGGGCAGCGGGGACACAATGAG. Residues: CSARGGQRGHNE. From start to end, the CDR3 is CSARGGQRGHNEQFF.

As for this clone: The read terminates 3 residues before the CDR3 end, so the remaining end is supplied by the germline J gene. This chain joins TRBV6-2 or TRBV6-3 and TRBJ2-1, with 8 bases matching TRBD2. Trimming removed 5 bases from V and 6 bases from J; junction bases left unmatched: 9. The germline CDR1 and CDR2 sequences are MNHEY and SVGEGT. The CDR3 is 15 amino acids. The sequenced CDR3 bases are TGTGCCAGCAGTATGAGCGGGAGCGCTGGCAATGAG. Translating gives CASSMSGSAGNE. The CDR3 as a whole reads CASSMSGSAGNEQFF.

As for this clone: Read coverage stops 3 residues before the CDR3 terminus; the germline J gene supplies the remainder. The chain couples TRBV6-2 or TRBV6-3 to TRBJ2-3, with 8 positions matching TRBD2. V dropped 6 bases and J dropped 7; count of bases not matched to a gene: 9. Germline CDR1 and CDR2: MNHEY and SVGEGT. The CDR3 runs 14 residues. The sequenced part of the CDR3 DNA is TGTGCCAGCAGGACTCTAGCGGGCCCCCATACG. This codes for CASRTLAGPHT. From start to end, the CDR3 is CASRTLAGPHTQYF.

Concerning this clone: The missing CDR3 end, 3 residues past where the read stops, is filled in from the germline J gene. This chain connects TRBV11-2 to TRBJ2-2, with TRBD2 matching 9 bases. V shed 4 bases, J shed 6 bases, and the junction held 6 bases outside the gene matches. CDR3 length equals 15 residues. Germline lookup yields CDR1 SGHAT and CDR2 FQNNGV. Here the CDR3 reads CASSSIAGVPGELFF. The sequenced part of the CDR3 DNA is TGTGCCAGCAGCTCAATAGCGGGGGTCCCCGGGGAG.

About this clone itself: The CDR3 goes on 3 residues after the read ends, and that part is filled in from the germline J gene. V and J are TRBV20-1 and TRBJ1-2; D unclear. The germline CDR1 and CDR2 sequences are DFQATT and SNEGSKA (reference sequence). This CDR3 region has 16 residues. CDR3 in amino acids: CSAPISTSGMKQTYTF. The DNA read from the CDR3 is TGCAGTGCTCCCATTTCAACTAGCGGGATGAAACAGACC.

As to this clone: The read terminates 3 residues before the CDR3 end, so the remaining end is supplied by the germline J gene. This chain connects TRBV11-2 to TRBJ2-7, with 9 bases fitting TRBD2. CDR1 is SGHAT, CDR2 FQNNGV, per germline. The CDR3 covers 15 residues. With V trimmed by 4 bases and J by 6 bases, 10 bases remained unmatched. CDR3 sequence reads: CASSWREGRTFEQYF. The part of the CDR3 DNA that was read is TGTGCCAGCAGCTGGCGGGAGGGCCGTACTTTCGAG.

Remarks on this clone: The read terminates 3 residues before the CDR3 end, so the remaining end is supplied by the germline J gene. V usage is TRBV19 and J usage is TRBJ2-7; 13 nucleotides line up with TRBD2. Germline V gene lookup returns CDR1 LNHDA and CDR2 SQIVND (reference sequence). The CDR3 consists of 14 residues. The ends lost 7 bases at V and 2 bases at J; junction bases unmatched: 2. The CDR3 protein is CASTGTSGTYEQYF. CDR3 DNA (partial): TGTGCCAGTACCGGGACTAGCGGGACCTACGAG.

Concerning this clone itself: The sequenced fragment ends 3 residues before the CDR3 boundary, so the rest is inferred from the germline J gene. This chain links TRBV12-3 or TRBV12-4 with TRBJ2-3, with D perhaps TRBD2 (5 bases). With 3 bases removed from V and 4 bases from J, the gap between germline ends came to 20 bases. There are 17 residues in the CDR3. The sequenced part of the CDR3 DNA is TGTGCCAGCAGTTTCTTACCGTACAGATCGAGGGCAGATACG. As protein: CASSFLPYRSRADT. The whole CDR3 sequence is CASSFLPYRSRADTQYF.

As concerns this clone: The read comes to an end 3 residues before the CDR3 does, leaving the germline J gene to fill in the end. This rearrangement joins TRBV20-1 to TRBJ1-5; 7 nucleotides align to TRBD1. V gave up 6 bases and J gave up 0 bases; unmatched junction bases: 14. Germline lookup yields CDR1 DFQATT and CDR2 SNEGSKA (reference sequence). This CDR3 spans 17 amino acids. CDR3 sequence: CSAIGTERFGSNQPQHF. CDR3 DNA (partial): TGCAGTGCCATTGGGACAGAAAGGTTCGGTAGCAATCAGCCC.

The CDR3 spells CASSMREGFGETQYF. The DNA read from the CDR3 is TGTGCCAGTAGTATGCGAGAAGGGTTTGGAGAGACC. The rearrangement joins TRBV19 to TRBJ2-5; no firm D call. The read finishes 3 residues shy of the CDR3 end, and the germline J gene is used to complete it. Germline CDR1 reads LNHDA; CDR2 reads SQIVND (reference sequence). V was shortened by 3 bases and J by 4 bases, with 15 bases between the two germline ends. CDR3 size: 15 residues.